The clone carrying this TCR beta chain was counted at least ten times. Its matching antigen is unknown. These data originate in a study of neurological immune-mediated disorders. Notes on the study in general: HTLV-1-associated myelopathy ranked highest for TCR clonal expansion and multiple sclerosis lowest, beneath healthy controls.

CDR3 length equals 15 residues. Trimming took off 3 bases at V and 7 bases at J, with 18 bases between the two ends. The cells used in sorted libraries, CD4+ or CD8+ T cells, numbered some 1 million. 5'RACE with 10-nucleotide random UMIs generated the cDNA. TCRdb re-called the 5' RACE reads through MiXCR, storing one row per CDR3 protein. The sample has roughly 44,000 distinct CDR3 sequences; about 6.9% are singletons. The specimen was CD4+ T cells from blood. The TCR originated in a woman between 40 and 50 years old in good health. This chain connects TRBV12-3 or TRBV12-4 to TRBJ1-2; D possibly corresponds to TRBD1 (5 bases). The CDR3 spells CASSLIGRTRGGYTF. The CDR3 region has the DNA TGTGCCAGCAGTTTGATCGGCCGAACAAGGGGTGGCTACACCTTC.